The T cell receptor (beta chain) described here comes from a study of human T cells and chemical hapten exposure (dated by TCRdb to 2020 to 2023). Background on the whole study: For sensitization, 2% DPC in acetone was applied to a roughly 2 cm by roughly 2 cm area of upper inner arm skin. Weekly therapeutic DPC doses were additionally applied to the scalp of patients throughout the approximately 24-week study period. Patch tests used Finn chambers with 0.01% DPC on the upper back, scored after 6 days by International Contact Dermatitis Research Group standards. Alopecia areata with under or over 50% scalp involvement, alopecia totalis and alopecia universalis were represented in the patient cohort, which was mostly female. The libraries were sequenced as a pool, and the TCR yield per sample differed mostly because of small variations in library volumes within the pool. The study tracked peripheral blood TCR repertoire changes in vivo during primary and secondary sensitization to the hapten diphenylcyclopropenone (DPC) in alopecia patients. Blood was sampled from patients pre-sensitization (week 0) and at 2, 6 and about 24 weeks after DPC sensitization. Blood for TCR sequencing was provided by twenty-nine alopecia patients at one to four time points (pre-sensitization, 2, 6 and 24 weeks). Findings and caveats that apply to the study as a whole: DPC sensitization did not change how many TCRs were above 1 in 1000 frequency, and no evidence was found of alterations in global repertoire structure. Alopecia, a presumed autoimmune disease, was present in all patients, so the immune response of the patients might differ from that of healthy individuals. Significantly more large CDR3 similarity clusters were formed by expanded TCRs than by pre-sensitization or healthy control sets, consistent with antigen-driven responses. Repeated subsampling changed both the strength of the expansion versus patch-test correlation and the threshold at which the correlation became significant. The number of PT1 expanded TCRs positively correlated with patch test score, significant at thresholds 8, 16 and 32 but not 4.

Library construction relied on RACE. Sequencing was performed on a NextSeq 500. During library preparation, unique molecular identifiers were attached to individual cDNA molecules so that TCRs could be counted quantitatively and reproducibly. Both TCR alpha and TCR beta chains were sequenced from each blood RNA sample. The original methods were these. The median number of TCRs per sample was roughly 98,000, ranging from 23,224 to 690,600. The Decombinator software suite was used to annotate the V, J and CDR3 of the TCR reads. To make PS versus PT1 abundance plots, every sample was subsampled to the same number of TCRs (28,000). TCRs were defined as expanded if absent before sensitization and observed at least eight times at the 2-week time point. The public reads were run again by TCRdb, first through fastp at Q25 and then through MiXCR, and only productive beta chains were kept. Rows with a matching CDR3 protein are joined into one entry that keeps the most common DNA and genes. The V and J calls and clone size are TCRdb's, not the authors'. The sample yields hundreds of thousands of distinct CDR3 sequences; about 6.3% were counted once. The ten largest clones capture around 6% of the sample.

This clonotype was detected ten times or more. This receptor's antigen is unknown. No base-level quality is on record; no much larger clone is a single base apart. The sample's time point label, decoded: patch test 2, 6 weeks after DPC sensitization. This sample's treatment or condition label indicates: therapeutic diphenylcyclopropenone sensitization with weekly scalp DPC. At each patch-test visit, blood was drawn before the patch test was applied. Patients were considered eligible if aged 18 to 70, diagnosed with alopecia and deemed suitable for DPC therapy, and patients were excluded if pregnant. Total RNA was extracted from unfractionated whole blood collected in Tempus Blood RNA tubes. Trimmed from V: 6 bases; trimmed from J: 1 base; junction bases lacking a gene match: 4. Looking up the germline V gene yields CDR1 MNHEY and CDR2 SVGEGT. From the cysteine up to the phenylalanine, the CDR3 has a length of 14 residues. The kept DNA is CDR3 alone, 42 bases in frame from the first base.

The chain employs TRBV6-2 or TRBV6-3 and TRBJ1-1; TRBD1 agrees with 8 junctional bases. The receptor was isolated from a woman aged 18-35 years with alopecia areata. Some clones in this sample may be carry-over from other donors' samples. The sequencing used whole blood, collected in connection with sensitization to the hapten diphenylcyclopropenone (DPC). The CDR3 protein: CASRRDRRNTEAFF. The nucleotides read TGTGCCAGCAGGCGGGACAGGCGGAACACTGAAGCTTTCTTT.